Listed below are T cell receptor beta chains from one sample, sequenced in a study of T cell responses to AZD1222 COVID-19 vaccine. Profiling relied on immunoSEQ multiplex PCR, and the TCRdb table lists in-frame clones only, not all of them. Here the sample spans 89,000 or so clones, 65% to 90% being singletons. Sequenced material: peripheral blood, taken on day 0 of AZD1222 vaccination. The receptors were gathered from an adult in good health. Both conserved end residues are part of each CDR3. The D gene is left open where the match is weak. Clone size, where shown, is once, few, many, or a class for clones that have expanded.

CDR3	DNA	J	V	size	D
CASSLPVPSNQPQHF	TGTGCCAGCAGTTTGCCCGTCCCCAGCAATCAGCCCCAGCATTTT	TRBJ1-5	TRBV28	NA	NA
CASSLRTGTEAFF	TGTGCCAGCAGCCTTCGGACAGGCACTGAAGCTTTCTTT	TRBJ1-1	TRBV3-1/TRBV3-2	NA	TRBD1
CASGPGREHGYTF	TGTGCTAGTGGTCCAGGACGGGAGCATGGCTACACCTTC	TRBJ1-2	TRBV12-5	NA	NA
CASSLDPETGSRGEQFF	TGTGCCAGCAGCTTAGATCCCGAAACGGGGAGCCGAGGGGAGCAGTTCTTC	TRBJ2-1	TRBV7-2	NA	NA
CASSQEQASELFF	TGCGCCAGCAGCCAAGAGCAGGCGTCGGAGCTGTTTTTT	TRBJ2-2	TRBV4-3	NA	NA
CASGRDRGNYGYTF	TGTGCCTCCGGTCGAGACAGGGGTAACTATGGCTACACCTTC	TRBJ1-2	TRBV9	NA	TRBD1
CASSIRFSGSYEQFF	TGTGCCAGCAGCATAAGATTTAGCGGGAGCTATGAGCAGTTCTTC	TRBJ2-1	TRBV7-9	NA	TRBD2
CASTLRGGTYEQYF	TGTGCCAGCACTCTAAGGGGGGGTACCTACGAGCAGTACTTC	TRBJ2-7	TRBV2	NA	NA
CASRIDRGDYNEQFF	TGTGCCAGTAGGATAGACAGGGGAGACTACAATGAGCAGTTCTTC	TRBJ2-1	TRBV19	NA	TRBD1
CASSQDPGVQETQYF	TGTGCCAGCAGCCAAGACCCAGGGGTCCAAGAGACCCAGTACTTC	TRBJ2-5	TRBV7-8	once	NA
CASSQDFNTGELFF	TGCGCCAGCAGCCAAGATTTTAACACCGGGGAGCTGTTTTTT	TRBJ2-2	TRBV4-3	NA	NA
CASSLERGSVLEQYF	TGTGCCAGCAGCTTGGAGCGGGGATCAGTCCTGGAGCAGTACTTC	TRBJ2-7	TRBV5-4	NA	TRBD2
CASSQDGGADTGELFF	TGTGCCAGCAGCCAAGATGGTGGTGCGGACACCGGGGAGCTGTTTTTT	TRBJ2-2	TRBV14	NA	NA
CASSGARDFEKLFF	TGTGCCAGCAGCGGGGCCAGGGACTTTGAAAAACTGTTTTTT	TRBJ1-4	TRBV11-3	few	NA
CATTGQSISSYNEQFF	TGTGCCACCACGGGACAAAGTATTAGCTCCTACAATGAGCAGTTCTTC	TRBJ2-1	TRBV27	NA	NA
CASSLGAGSYNEQFF	TGTGCCAGCAGCCTGGGAGCGGGGTCTTACAATGAGCAGTTCTTC	TRBJ2-1	TRBV9	NA	TRBD2
CASSVAGGLTSSTDTQYF	TGTGCCAGCAGCGTAGCTGGCGGGTTAACATCTAGCACAGATACGCAGTATTTT	TRBJ2-3	TRBV9	NA	NA
CASSLVVYEQYF	TGTGCCAGCAGTTTAGTGGTCTACGAGCAGTACTTC	TRBJ2-7	TRBV28	once	NA
CASSSRETQYF	TGTGCCAGCAGCTCTCGGGAGACCCAGTACTTC	TRBJ2-5	TRBV5-5	once	NA
CASSNRWFGTSDFSEQFF	TGTGCCAGCTCCAACCGGTGGTTCGGGACTAGTGATTTCAGTGAGCAGTTCTTC	TRBJ2-1	TRBV18	NA	TRBD2
CASSVSGSSYEQYF	TGTGCCAGCAGCGTTAGCGGGAGCTCCTACGAGCAGTACTTC	TRBJ2-7	TRBV3-1/TRBV3-2	NA	TRBD2
CAISEAVAGGEETQYF	TGTGCCATCAGTGAGGCGGTAGCGGGAGGAGAAGAGACCCAGTACTTC	TRBJ2-5	TRBV10-3	NA	TRBD2
CASSFRGGGFSYEQYF	TGTGCCAGCAGTTTTCGGGGCGGGGGCTTCTCCTACGAGCAGTACTTC	TRBJ2-7	TRBV27	NA	NA
CASSYQYNEQFF	TGTGCCAGCAGTTACCAGTACAATGAGCAGTTCTTC	TRBJ2-1	TRBV6-5	NA	NA
CASSLTSGRGENEQFF	TGTGCCAGCAGCTTGACTAGCGGGAGGGGGGAGAATGAGCAGTTCTTC	TRBJ2-1	TRBV11-3	NA	TRBD2
CASSQDRGGADTQYF	TGTGCCAGTAGTCAGGACAGGGGAGGGGCAGATACGCAGTATTTT	TRBJ2-3	TRBV19	NA	TRBD1
CASSLRQGTYEQYF	TGTGCCAGCAGCTTGAGGCAGGGCACCTACGAGCAGTACTTC	TRBJ2-7	TRBV5-5	NA	NA
CASSHHREGQQSPLHF	TGTGCCAGCAGCCATCATAGGGAGGGACAGCAATCACCCCTCCACTTT	TRBJ1-6	TRBV3-1/TRBV3-2	few	TRBD1
CASSLSPGHSGELFF	TGTGCCAGCAGCTTAAGCCCTGGACATAGCGGGGAGCTGTTTTTT	TRBJ2-2	TRBV7-7	few	NA
CASRLEDVRGSDTQYF	TGTGCCAGCAGACTAGAAGATGTCAGGGGGTCGGATACGCAGTATTTT	TRBJ2-3	TRBV28	NA	TRBD1
CASRSSGNTGELFF	TGTGCCAGCAGGAGTAGTGGGAACACCGGGGAGCTGTTTTTT	TRBJ2-2	TRBV25-1	NA	NA
CASSPPGELFF	TGTGCCAGCTCACCACCCGGGGAGCTGTTTTTT	TRBJ2-2	TRBV18	NA	NA
CASSPGTSSTGELFF	TGTGCCAGCAGTCCCGGGACTAGCTCCACCGGGGAGCTGTTTTTT	TRBJ2-2	TRBV6-6	NA	TRBD2
CASSVGGPRANEQFF	TGCGCCAGCAGCGTTGGGGGGCCGCGGGCCAATGAGCAGTTCTTC	TRBJ2-1	TRBV5-1	NA	NA
CASSSGGAPSTEAFF	TGTGCCAGCAGTTCGGGGGGGGCGCCCAGCACTGAAGCTTTCTTT	TRBJ1-1	TRBV6-5	NA	NA
CASSLTWGRSGFF	TGTGCCAGCAGCTTAACCTGGGGACGTTCAGGTTTCTTT	TRBJ1-1	TRBV7-2	NA	NA
CASSDPSGANTGELFF	TGTGCCAGTAGTGACCCTAGCGGGGCGAACACCGGGGAGCTGTTTTTT	TRBJ2-2	TRBV19	NA	TRBD2
CASSLVGPGREQFF	TGTGCCAGCAGCTTAGTAGGTCCGGGAAGAGAGCAGTTCTTC	TRBJ2-1	TRBV11-3	NA	NA
CASSYVAAGNNEQFF	TGTGCCAGCAGTTACGTGGCAGCGGGAAACAATGAGCAGTTCTTC	TRBJ2-1	TRBV6-2/TRBV6-3	NA	TRBD2
CASSSQDLGGGNQPQHF	TGTGCCAGCAGTTCCCAGGATCTGGGGGGGGGCAATCAGCCCCAGCATTTT	TRBJ1-5	TRBV28	NA	NA
CASSRTGSNQPQHF	TGTGCCAGTAGCCGGACAGGGAGCAATCAGCCCCAGCATTTT	TRBJ1-5	TRBV19	NA	TRBD1
CASSLRGMNTEAFF	TGTGCCAGCAGCCTGAGGGGGATGAACACTGAAGCTTTCTTT	TRBJ1-1	TRBV11-3	few	NA